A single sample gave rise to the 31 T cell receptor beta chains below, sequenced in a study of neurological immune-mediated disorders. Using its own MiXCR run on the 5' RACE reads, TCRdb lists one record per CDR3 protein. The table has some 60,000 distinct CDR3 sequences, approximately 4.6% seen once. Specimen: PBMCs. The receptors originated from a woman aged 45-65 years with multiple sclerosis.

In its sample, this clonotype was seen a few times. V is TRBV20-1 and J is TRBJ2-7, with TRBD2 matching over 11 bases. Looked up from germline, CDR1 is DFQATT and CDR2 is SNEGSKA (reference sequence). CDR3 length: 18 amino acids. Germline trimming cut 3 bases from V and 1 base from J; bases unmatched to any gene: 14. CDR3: CSARIRWLAGGVSYEQYF. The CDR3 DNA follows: TGCAGTGCTAGGATCAGGTGGCTAGCGGGGGGTGTTTCCTACGAGCAGTACTTC.

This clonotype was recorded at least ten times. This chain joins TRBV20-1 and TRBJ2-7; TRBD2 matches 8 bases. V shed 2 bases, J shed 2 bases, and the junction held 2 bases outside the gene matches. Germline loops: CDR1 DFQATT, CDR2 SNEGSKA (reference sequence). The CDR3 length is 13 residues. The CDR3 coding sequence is TGCAGTGCTAGACCGGGACTAGCCTACGAGCAGTACTTC. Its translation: CSARPGLAYEQYF.

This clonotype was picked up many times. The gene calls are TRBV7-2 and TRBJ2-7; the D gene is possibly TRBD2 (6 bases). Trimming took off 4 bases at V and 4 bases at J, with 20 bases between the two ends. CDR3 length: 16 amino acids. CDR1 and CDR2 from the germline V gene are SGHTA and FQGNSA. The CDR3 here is CASSSLGGALGYEQYF. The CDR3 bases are TGTGCCAGCAGCTCTCTCGGCGGGGCCTTAGGATACGAGCAGTACTTC.

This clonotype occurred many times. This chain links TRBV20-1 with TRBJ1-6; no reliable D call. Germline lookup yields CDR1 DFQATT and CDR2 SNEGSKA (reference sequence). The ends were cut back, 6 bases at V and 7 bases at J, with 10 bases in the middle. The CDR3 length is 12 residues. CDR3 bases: TGCAGTGCGGTGAGAGCCAATTCACCCCTCCACTTT. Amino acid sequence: CSAVRANSPLHF.

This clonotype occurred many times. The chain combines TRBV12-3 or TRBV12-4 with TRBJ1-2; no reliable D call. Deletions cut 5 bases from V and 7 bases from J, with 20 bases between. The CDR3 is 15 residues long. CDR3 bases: TGTGCCAGCAGTCCAACCCTCACATGGTCCGGTGGCTACACCTTC. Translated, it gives CASSPTLTWSGGYTF.

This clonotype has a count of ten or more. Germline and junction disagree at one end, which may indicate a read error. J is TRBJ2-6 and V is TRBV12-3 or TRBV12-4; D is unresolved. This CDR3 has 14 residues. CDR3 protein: CASSLGSGANVLTF. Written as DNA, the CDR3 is TGCGCCAGCAGCTTGGGCTCTGGGGCCAACGTCCTGACTTTC.

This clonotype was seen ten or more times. The CDR3 is CASSFRDGSYEQYF. CDR3 DNA sequence: TGTGCCAGCAGCTTCCGGGACGGCTCCTACGAGCAGTACTTC. The chain uses TRBV6-2 or TRBV6-3 and TRBJ2-7; tentatively, D is TRBD1 or TRBD2 (5 bases each). The CDR3 runs to 14 residues. V was trimmed by 6 bases and J by 0 bases, leaving 12 bases between them. Germline V gene data show CDR1 as MNHEY and CDR2 as SVGEGT.

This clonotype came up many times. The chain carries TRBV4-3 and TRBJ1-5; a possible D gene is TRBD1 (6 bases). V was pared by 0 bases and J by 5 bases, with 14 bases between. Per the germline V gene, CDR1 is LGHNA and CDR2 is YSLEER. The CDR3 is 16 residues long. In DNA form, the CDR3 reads TGCGCCAGCAGCCAAGAACCGGGGGACAAATATCAGCCCCAGCATTTT. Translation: CASSQEPGDKYQPQHF.

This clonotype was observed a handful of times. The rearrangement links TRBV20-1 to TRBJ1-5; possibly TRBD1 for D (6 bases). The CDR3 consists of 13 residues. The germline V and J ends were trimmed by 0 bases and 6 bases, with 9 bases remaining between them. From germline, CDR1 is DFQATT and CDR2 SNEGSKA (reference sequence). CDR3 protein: CSARDGGVQPQHF. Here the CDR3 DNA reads TGCAGTGCTAGAGATGGGGGCGTTCAGCCCCAGCATTTT.

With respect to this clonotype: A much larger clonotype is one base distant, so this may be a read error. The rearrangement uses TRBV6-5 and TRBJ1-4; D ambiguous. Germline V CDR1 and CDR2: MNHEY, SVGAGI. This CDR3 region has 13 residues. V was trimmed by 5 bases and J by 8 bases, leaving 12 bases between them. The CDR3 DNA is TGTGCCAGCAGTCGCTCGTGGTCCGAAAAACTGTTTTTT. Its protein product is CASSRSWSEKLFF.

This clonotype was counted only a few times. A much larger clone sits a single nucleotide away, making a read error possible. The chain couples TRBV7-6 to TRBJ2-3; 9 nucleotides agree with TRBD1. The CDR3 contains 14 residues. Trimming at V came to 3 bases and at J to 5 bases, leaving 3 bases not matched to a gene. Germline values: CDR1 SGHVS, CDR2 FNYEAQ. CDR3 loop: CASSLGTGLDTQYF. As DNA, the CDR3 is TGTGCCAGCAGCTTGGGGACAGGGCTAGATACGCAGTATTTT. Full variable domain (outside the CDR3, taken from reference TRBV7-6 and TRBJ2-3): GAGVSQSPRYKVTKRGQDVALRCDPISGHVSLYWYRQALGQGPEFLTYFNYEAQQDKSGLPNDRFSAERPEGSISTLTIQRTEQRDSAMYRCASSLGTGLDTQYFGPGTRLTVL.

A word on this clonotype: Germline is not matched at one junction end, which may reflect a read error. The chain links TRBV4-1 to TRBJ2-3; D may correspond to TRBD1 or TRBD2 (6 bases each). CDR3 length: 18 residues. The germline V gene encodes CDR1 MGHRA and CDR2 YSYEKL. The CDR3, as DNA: TGCGCCAGCATCCAAGGGGGGTTTGGATTTCCCCCGCGGGATACGCAGTATTTT. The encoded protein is CASIQGGFGFPPRDTQYF.

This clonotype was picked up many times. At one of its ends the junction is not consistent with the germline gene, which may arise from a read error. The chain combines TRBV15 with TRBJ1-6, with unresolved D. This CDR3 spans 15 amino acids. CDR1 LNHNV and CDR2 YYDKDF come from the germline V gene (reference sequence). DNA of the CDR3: TGTGCCACCAGCAGAGAGGCGCAGGCAGCCTCACCCCTCAACTTT. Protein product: CATSREAQAASPLNF.

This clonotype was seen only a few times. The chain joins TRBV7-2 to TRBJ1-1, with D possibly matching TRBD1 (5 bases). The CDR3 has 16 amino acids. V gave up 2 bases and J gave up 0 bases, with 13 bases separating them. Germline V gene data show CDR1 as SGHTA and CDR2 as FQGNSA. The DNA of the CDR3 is TGTGCCAGCAGCTTACAAGCGGGGCAGGTGAACACTGAAGCTTTCTTT. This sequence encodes CASSLQAGQVNTEAFF. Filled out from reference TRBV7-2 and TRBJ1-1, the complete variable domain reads GAGVSQSPSNKVTEKGKDVELRCDPISGHTALYWYRQSLGQGLEFLIYFQGNSAPDKSGLPSDRFSAERTGGSVSTLTIQRTQQEDSAVYLCASSLQAGQVNTEAFFGQGTRLTVV.

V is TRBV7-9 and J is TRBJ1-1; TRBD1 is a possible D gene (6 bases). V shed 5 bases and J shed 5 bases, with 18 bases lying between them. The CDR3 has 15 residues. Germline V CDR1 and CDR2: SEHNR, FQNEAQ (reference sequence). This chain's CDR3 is CASSPYRVGETEAFF. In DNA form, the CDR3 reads TGTGCCAGCAGCCCATACAGGGTCGGGGAGACTGAAGCTTTCTTT.

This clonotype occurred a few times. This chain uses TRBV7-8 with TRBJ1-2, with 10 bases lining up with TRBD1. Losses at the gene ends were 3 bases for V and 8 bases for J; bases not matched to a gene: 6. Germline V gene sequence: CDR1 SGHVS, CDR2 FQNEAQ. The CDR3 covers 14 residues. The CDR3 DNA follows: TGTGCCAGCAGCTTGACAGGGGGCGCCCGGGGCTACACCTTC. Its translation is CASSLTGGARGYTF.

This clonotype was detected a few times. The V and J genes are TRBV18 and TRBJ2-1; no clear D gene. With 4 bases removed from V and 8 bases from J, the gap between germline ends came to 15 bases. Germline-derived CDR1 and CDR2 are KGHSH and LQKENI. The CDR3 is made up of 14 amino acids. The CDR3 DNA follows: TGTGCCAGCTCACTTCACCCTGAAAGAGATGAGCAGTTCTTC. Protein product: CASSLHPERDEQFF.

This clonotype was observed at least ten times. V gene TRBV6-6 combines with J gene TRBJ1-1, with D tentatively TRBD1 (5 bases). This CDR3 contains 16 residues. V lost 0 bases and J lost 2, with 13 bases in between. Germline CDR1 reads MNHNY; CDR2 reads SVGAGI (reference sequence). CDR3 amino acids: CASSYSSGGLNTEAFF. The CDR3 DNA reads TGTGCCAGCAGTTACTCTAGTGGGGGACTAAACACTGAAGCTTTCTTT.

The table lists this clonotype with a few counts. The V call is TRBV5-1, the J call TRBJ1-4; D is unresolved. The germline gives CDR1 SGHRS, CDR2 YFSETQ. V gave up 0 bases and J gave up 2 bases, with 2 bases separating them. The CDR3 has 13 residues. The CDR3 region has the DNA TGCGCCAGCAGCTTGGATACTAATGAAAAACTGTTTTTT. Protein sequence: CASSLDTNEKLFF.

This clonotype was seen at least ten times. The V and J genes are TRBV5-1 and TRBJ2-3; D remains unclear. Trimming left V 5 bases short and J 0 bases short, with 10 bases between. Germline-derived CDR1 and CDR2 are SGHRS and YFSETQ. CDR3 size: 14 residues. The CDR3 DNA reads TGCGCCAGCAGTGGCAGGAGTAGCACAGATACGCAGTATTTT. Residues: CASSGRSSTDTQYF.

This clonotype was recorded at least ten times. The chain's CDR3 is CANQRGRSGNSPLHF. In DNA, the CDR3 is TGTGCCAACCAGAGGGGGCGCTCCGGAAATTCACCCCTCCACTTT. V usage is TRBV6-4 and J usage is TRBJ1-6; 7 nucleotides align to TRBD1. CDR3 length equals 15 residues. Looked up from germline, CDR1 is MRHNA and CDR2 is SNTAGT. V lost 10 bases and J lost 7; bases outside the gene matches: 13.

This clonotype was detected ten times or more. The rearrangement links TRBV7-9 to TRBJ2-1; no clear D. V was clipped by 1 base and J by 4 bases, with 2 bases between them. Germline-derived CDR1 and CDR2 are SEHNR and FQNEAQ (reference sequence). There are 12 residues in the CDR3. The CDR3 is CASSLDYNEQFF. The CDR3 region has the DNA TGTGCCAGCAGCTTAGATTACAATGAGCAGTTCTTC.

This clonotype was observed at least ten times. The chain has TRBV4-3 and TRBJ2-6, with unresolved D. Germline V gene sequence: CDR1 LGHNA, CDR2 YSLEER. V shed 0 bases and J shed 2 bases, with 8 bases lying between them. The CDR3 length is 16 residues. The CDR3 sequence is CASSQDLGTGANVLTF. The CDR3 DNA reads TGCGCCAGCAGCCAAGATTTGGGGACTGGGGCCAACGTCCTGACTTTC.

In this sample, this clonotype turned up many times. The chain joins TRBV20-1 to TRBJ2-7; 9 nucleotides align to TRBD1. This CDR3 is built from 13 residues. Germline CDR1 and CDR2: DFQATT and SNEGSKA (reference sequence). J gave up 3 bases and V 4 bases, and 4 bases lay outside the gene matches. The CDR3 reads CSAKPGQGYEQYF. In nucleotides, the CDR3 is TGCAGTGCTAAGCCGGGACAGGGCTACGAGCAGTACTTC.

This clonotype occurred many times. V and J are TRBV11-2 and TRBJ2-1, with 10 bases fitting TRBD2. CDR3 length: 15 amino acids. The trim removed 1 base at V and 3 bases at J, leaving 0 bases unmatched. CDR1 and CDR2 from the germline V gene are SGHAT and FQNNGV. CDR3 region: CASSLVAGGYNEQFF. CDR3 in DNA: TGTGCCAGCAGCTTAGTAGCGGGGGGCTACAATGAGCAGTTCTTC.

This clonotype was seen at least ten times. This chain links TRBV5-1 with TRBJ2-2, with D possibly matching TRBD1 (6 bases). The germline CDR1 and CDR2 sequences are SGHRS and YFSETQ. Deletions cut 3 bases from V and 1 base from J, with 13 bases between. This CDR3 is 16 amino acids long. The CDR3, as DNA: TGCGCCAGCAGCTCCTATGCGGACAGGAACACCGGGGAGCTGTTTTTT. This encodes CASSSYADRNTGELFF.

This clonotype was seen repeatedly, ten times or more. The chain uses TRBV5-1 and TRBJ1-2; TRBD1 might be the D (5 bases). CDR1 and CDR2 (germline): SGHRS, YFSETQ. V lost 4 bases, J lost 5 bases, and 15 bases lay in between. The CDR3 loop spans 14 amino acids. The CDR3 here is CASSRYRSWYGYTF. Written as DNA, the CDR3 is TGCGCCAGCAGCCGGTACAGGTCGTGGTATGGCTACACCTTC.

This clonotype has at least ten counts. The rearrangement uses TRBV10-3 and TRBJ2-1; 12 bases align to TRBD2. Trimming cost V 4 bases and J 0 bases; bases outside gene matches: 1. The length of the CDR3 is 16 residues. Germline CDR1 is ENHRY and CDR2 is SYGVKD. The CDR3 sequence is CAISGTSGDSYNEQFF. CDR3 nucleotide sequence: TGTGCCATCAGTGGGACTAGCGGGGACTCCTACAATGAGCAGTTCTTC.

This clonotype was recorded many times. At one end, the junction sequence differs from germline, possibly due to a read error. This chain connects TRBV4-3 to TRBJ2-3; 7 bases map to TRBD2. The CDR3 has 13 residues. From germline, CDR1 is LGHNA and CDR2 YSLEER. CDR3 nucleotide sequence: TGCGCCAGCAGCCAAGATGTGTGGGACTATCGAGATTTT. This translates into CASSQDVWDYRDF.

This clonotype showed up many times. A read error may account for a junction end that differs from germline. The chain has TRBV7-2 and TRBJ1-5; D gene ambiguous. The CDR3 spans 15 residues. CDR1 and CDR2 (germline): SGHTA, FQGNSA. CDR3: CASSLGTRENQPQNF. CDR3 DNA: TGTGCCAGCAGCTTAGGGACGAGGGAGAATCAGCCCCAGAATTTT.

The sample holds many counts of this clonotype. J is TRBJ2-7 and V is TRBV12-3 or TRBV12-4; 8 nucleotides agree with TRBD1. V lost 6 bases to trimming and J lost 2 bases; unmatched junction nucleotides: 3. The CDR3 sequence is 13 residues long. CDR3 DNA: TGTGCCAGCAGCGAGACAGGGGCCTACGAGCAGTACTTC. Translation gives CASSETGAYEQYF.